A selection of T cell receptor beta chains follows, all from one sample in a study of CD8+ T cells in alopecia areata. Method: immunoSEQ multiplex PCR; TCRdb's copy keeps in-frame clones and lacks some. The table includes 95,000 to 120,000 clones, 56% detected once. This specimen consisted of CD4+ T cells sorted from blood, obtained at week 24, from a patient treated with tofacitinib. The receptors shown here come from a human donor with alopecia areata. CDR3s include the opening cysteine and the closing phenylalanine or tryptophan. A D gene is named only where the DNA matches it firmly. Some rows mark clone size as missing; the rest say once, few, many or name a class of expanded clone.

V gene	clone size	D gene	J gene	CDR3 protein	CDR3 DNA
TRBV23-1	.	.	TRBJ2-5	CATRGTFEETQYF	TGCGCCACCCGAGGGACATTCGAAGAGACCCAGTACTTC
TRBV5-4	once	.	TRBJ1-5	CAFETGPGQPQHF	TGTGCCTTCGAGACGGGACCCGGTCAGCCCCAGCATTTT
TRBV5-5	few	.	TRBJ1-1	CASSLSPSYEAFF	TGTGCCAGCAGCCTATCCCCTTCATATGAAGCTTTCTTT
TRBV30	.	.	TRBJ1-3	CAWSVYDSGNTIYF	TGTGCCTGGAGTGTCTACGACTCTGGAAACACCATATATTTT
TRBV2	few	.	TRBJ2-3	CASSDWGGTGTDTQYF	TGTGCCAGCAGTGATTGGGGCGGGACGGGCACAGATACGCAGTATTTT
TRBV30	.	TRBD1	TRBJ1-1	CAGRQGMNTEAFF	TGTGCCGGACGACAGGGGATGAACACTGAAGCTTTCTTT
TRBV5-6	.	.	TRBJ2-5	CASSRELVETQYF	TGTGCCAGCAGTAGGGAATTGGTGGAGACCCAGTACTTC
TRBV27	.	.	TRBJ1-4	CARPPRSEDEKLFF	TGTGCCAGGCCCCCCCGCTCGGAGGATGAAAAACTGTTTTTT
TRBV7-9	.	TRBD1	TRBJ1-1	CASSETGGYGTEAFF	TGTGCCAGCAGCGAGACAGGGGGTTATGGCACTGAAGCTTTCTTT
TRBV7-9	.	.	TRBJ2-5	CASSLGGTETQYF	TGTGCCAGCAGCTTAGGGGGGACGGAGACCCAGTACTTC
TRBV30	.	TRBD1	TRBJ1-1	CAWRDQGGDTEAFF	TGTGCCTGGAGGGACCAGGGGGGGGACACTGAAGCTTTCTTT
TRBV4-3	.	TRBD1	TRBJ2-1	CASSQAGQGLGEQFF	TGCGCCAGCAGCCAGGCGGGACAGGGTTTGGGTGAGCAGTTCTTC
TRBV2	.	TRBD1	TRBJ2-3	CASTGTGFTDTQYF	TGTGCCAGCACCGGGACAGGCTTCACAGATACGCAGTATTTT
TRBV25-1	.	TRBD1	TRBJ1-6	CASSKYRDRDNSPLHF	TGTGCCAGCAGCAAGTACCGGGACAGGGACAATTCACCCCTCCACTTT
TRBV5-4	.	.	TRBJ2-7	CASSSGGQGPYEQYF	TGTGCCAGCAGCTCCGGCGGCCAGGGACCCTACGAGCAGTACTTC
TRBV5-6	.	TRBD1	TRBJ2-5	CASSSGQGFQTQYF	TGTGCCAGCAGCTCCGGACAGGGGTTTCAGACCCAGTACTTC
TRBV29-1	.	TRBD1	TRBJ1-2	CSVLTATGGYGYTF	TGCAGCGTCCTGACGGCGACAGGGGGATATGGCTACACCTTC
TRBV6-5	few	TRBD1	TRBJ1-2	CASKRTGGIYGYTF	TGTGCCAGCAAACGGACAGGGGGTATCTATGGCTACACCTTC
TRBV2	.	.	TRBJ1-1	CASRTGAGSTEAFF	TGTGCCAGCAGAACTGGGGCAGGCTCCACTGAAGCTTTCTTT
TRBV29-1	.	.	TRBJ2-5	CSVVSHLYQETQYF	TGCAGCGTTGTAAGTCACCTGTACCAAGAGACCCAGTACTTC
TRBV4-2	few	.	TRBJ2-2	CASSPAQVAFDGELFF	TGTGCCAGCAGCCCAGCCCAGGTGGCGTTCGACGGGGAGCTGTTTTTT
TRBV7-2	few	.	TRBJ1-4	CASSERRKGMGEKLFF	TGTGCCAGCAGCGAGAGGAGGAAGGGGATGGGTGAAAAACTGTTTTTT
TRBV29-1	.	.	TRBJ2-7	CSAVRAYEQYF	TGCAGTGCAGTAAGGGCTTACGAGCAGTACTTC
TRBV2	.	.	TRBJ2-4	CASSDGALPNIQYF	TGTGCCAGCAGTGATGGGGCCCTCCCTAACATTCAGTACTTC
TRBV5-1	few	.	TRBJ1-2	CASSLVYGRRASGYTF	TGCGCCAGCAGCTTGGTATATGGCCGGAGGGCTTCTGGCTACACCTTC
TRBV11-3	.	.	TRBJ2-1	CASSLGGALEQFF	TGTGCCAGCAGCTTAGGAGGGGCGCTTGAGCAGTTCTTC
TRBV2	few	.	TRBJ2-3	CASSEVEDTQYF	TGTGCCAGCAGTGAGGTTGAAGATACGCAGTATTTT
TRBV2	.	TRBD2	TRBJ2-5	CASSGRGGWETQYF	TGTGCCAGCAGTGGTCGGGGGGGCTGGGAGACCCAGTACTTC
TRBV10-2	.	.	TRBJ1-1	CASSEQGNTEAFF	TGCGCCAGCAGTGAACAGGGAAACACTGAAGCTTTCTTT
TRBV20-1	.	.	TRBJ1-4	CSAYTGEKLFF	TGCAGTGCGTATACAGGGGAAAAACTGTTTTTT
TRBV29-1	.	TRBD2	TRBJ2-3	CSATGLGTDTQYF	TGCAGCGCTACCGGACTAGGGACAGATACGCAGTATTTT
TRBV19	few	.	TRBJ2-2	CASIAQGGTGELFF	TGTGCCAGTATCGCTCAGGGTGGCACCGGGGAGCTGTTTTTT
TRBV5-1	.	.	TRBJ1-1	CASSLAANTEAFF	TGCGCCAGCAGCTTGGCCGCGAACACTGAAGCTTTCTTT
TRBV25-1	once	TRBD1	TRBJ2-3	CASSGGQVTTDTQYF	TGTGCCAGCAGTGGGGGACAGGTGACCACAGATACGCAGTATTTT
TRBV7-2	.	TRBD1	TRBJ2-7	CASSLAGTGSSYEQYF	TGTGCCAGCAGCTTAGCCGGGACAGGGAGCTCCTACGAGCAGTACTTC
TRBV29-1	.	TRBD2	TRBJ2-3	CSVAAGGTDTQYF	TGCAGCGTAGCAGCGGGGGGCACAGATACGCAGTATTTT
TRBV7-6	few	.	TRBJ2-6	CASSRNSGANVLTF	TGTGCCAGCAGCCGGAACTCTGGGGCCAACGTCCTGACTTTC
TRBV7-2	.	TRBD1	TRBJ2-4	CASSLARRGQVKNIQYF	TGTGCCAGCAGCTTAGCTCGCAGGGGGCAGGTCAAAAACATTCAGTACTTC
TRBV18	once	.	TRBJ2-1	CASSRSTYNEQFF	TGTGCCAGCTCTCGCTCAACCTACAATGAGCAGTTCTTC
TRBV4-3	.	.	TRBJ2-1	CASRPGHLLGNEQFF	TGCGCCAGCAGGCCCGGACACCTGCTAGGGAATGAGCAGTTCTTC
TRBV4-3	.	.	TRBJ1-2	CASSQDPEGNYGYTF	TGCGCCAGCAGCCAAGATCCGGAGGGAAACTATGGCTACACCTTC
TRBV29-1	.	TRBD1	TRBJ1-2	CSALGTGYSGYTF	TGCAGCGCCCTAGGGACAGGGTATAGTGGCTACACCTTC